This passage covers 20 T cell receptor beta chains from one sample sequenced in a study of CD8+CD57+ T cells in acquired aplastic anemia. Sequencing involved patients with CD8+CD57+ cell expansion previously shown by flow cytometry. The TCR beta profiling, which covered VDJ combination and CDR3 sequence, was carried out using genomic DNA as the template. TCRdb reprocessed the reads via MiXCR and lists one record per CDR3 protein. The sample lists approximately 250,000 distinct CDR3 sequences, approximately 82% occurring once. The specimen sequenced was sorted CD4+, CD8+, or CD8+CD57+ T cells (not recorded which) from PBMCs. The receptors were sampled from a human donor with aplastic anemia.

V and J are TRBV7-9 and TRBJ1-6; no clear D gene. In germline, CDR1 is SEHNR, CDR2 FQNEAQ (reference sequence). This CDR3 has 16 residues. V was pared by 11 bases and J by 13 bases, with 30 bases between. Here the CDR3 DNA reads TGTGCCGGCCACTTGGGGAAGGACGCCCATAACTTCCCCCTCCACTTT. The encoded protein is CAGHLGKDAHNFPLHF.

J is TRBJ2-3 and V is TRBV7-9, with D perhaps assigned TRBD1 or TRBD2 (6 bases each). Deletions cut 8 bases from V and 9 bases from J, with 18 bases between. This CDR3 has 13 residues. Per germline, CDR1 SEHNR and CDR2 FQNEAQ (reference sequence). The CDR3 DNA reads as TGTGCCAGCGGAGACGGGGGCAATGAGACGCAGTATTTT. The encoded protein is CASGDGGNETQYF.

In the case of this clonotype: The CDR3 carries no conserved terminal phenylalanine or tryptophan, so it likely arises from a read error. Because the CDR3's place on the DNA is in doubt, the DNA is left out and the CDR3 is given as listed by TCRdb. The genes are TRBV7-9 and TRBJ2-3; TRBD1 is the table's D call, not checked against the DNA. The CDR3 is 13 residues long, ends included. Per the germline V gene, CDR1 is SEHNR and CDR2 is FQNEAQ (reference sequence). The CDR3 loop reads CASGDAGTGSHNE.

The V call is TRBV11-3, the J call TRBJ2-7; D possibly corresponds to TRBD1 (5 bases). The CDR3 is made up of 14 amino acids. CDR1 SGHNT and CDR2 YENEEA come from the germline V gene. Trimming removed 0 bases at V and 7 bases at J, with 13 bases between. This CDR3 is CASSLDLTDLEQYF. The CDR3 coding sequence is TGTGCCAGCAGCTTAGACCTGACAGACCTTGAGCAGTACTTC.

On this clonotype itself: This CDR3 is missing its conserved last phenylalanine or tryptophan, likely due to a read error. The DNA is left out, because the CDR3 cannot be placed on it with certainty; the CDR3 is given as TCRdb lists it. The chain couples TRBV9 to TRBJ1-2. Germline CDR1 is SGDLS and CDR2 is YYNGEE. The CDR3 numbers 13 amino acids, ends counted. This CDR3 is CASGYAGHIQYFV.

This clonotype was picked up a small number of times. One junction end does not reproduce the germline sequence, and a read error may be involved. The chain uses TRBV7-8 and TRBJ2-3; D uncertain. The CDR3 has 14 residues. Looked up from germline, CDR1 is SGHVS and CDR2 is FQNEAQ. CDR3 region: CASSFDPDPTAHSF. The CDR3 DNA sequence: TGTGCCAGCAGCTTTGATCCAGACCCCACAGCGCATTCCTTT.

A few counts support this clonotype. The rearrangement links TRBV25-1 to TRBJ2-7; D unclear. Trimming took off 6 bases at V and 3 bases at J, with 15 bases between the two ends. The CDR3 contains 14 residues. Germline V lookup: CDR1 MGHDK, CDR2 SYGVNS. In DNA, the CDR3 is TGTGCCAGCAGCCCTTCGCTTACAAACTACGAGCAGTACTTC. Its protein is CASSPSLTNYEQYF.

The chain uses TRBV2 and TRBJ1-5; tentatively, D is TRBD1 (6 bases). Trimming removed 6 bases at V and 6 bases at J, with 9 bases between. CDR3 length: 12 amino acids. The germline CDR1 and CDR2 sequences are SNHLY and FYNNEI. CDR3 residues: CASRVQGQPQHF. CDR3 in DNA: TGTGCCAGCAGGGTACAGGGTCAGCCCCAGCATTTT.

This clonotype was counted at least ten times. The genes are TRBV28 and TRBJ1-6; D gene ambiguous. V lost 5 bases to trimming and J lost 10 bases, with 15 bases between them. Germline assignment: CDR1 MDHEN and CDR2 SYDVKM. The CDR3 loop spans 14 amino acids. This chain's CDR3 is CASSLTVVRSPLHF. The DNA for the CDR3 is TGTGCCAGCAGTCTCACCGTGGTCCGATCACCCCTCCACTTT.

The chain employs TRBV7-2 and TRBJ2-7; D is possibly TRBD2 (6 bases). The CDR3 covers 18 residues. The germline V and J ends were trimmed by 3 bases and 4 bases, with 25 bases remaining between them. The germline gives CDR1 SGHTA, CDR2 FQGNSA. The CDR3 coding sequence is TGTGCCAGCAGCTTTCAGGGAGGCGGCACAACGCAGTATTACGAGCAGTACGTC. Its translation: CASSFQGGGTTQYYEQYV.

This clonotype was picked up a small number of times. The genes are TRBV11-3 and TRBJ1-1, with 8 bases lining up with TRBD1. The V segment lost 0 bases and the J segment 0 bases; nucleotides outside the gene matches: 3. The CDR3 contains 16 residues. Germline CDR1 reads SGHNT; CDR2 reads YENEEA. The CDR3 sequence: CASSLDLTGVNTEAFF. CDR3 DNA sequence: TGTGCCAGCAGCTTAGATCTGACAGGGGTGAACACTGAAGCTTTCTTT.

This clonotype was picked up one time. J is TRBJ2-5 and V is TRBV7-8; weak D call: TRBD1 (6 bases). Germline CDR1 SGHVS, CDR2 FQNEAQ. Deletions cut 4 bases from V and 11 bases from J, with 23 bases between. The CDR3 has 15 amino acids. CDR3 nucleotides: TGTGCCAGCAGCTCAAGGGGGAGTTGCGGAACGACGCAGTACTTC. Its protein is CASSSRGSCGTTQYF.

The sample holds one count of this clonotype. This CDR3 fails to terminate in the conserved phenylalanine or tryptophan, so it likely reflects a read error. The DNA is left out, because the CDR3 cannot be placed on it with certainty; the CDR3 is given as TCRdb lists it. This rearrangement joins TRBV24-1 to TRBJ1-2; the table's D call, TRBD1, was not checked against the DNA. Inclusive of both ends, the CDR3 amounts to 16 amino acids. CDR1 and CDR2 from the germline V gene are KGHDR and SFDVKD. CDR3 residues: CASSYPNRGSGYTFGS.

V gene TRBV11-1 combines with J gene TRBJ2-3, with D perhaps matching TRBD2 (5 bases). Germline values: CDR1 SGHAT, CDR2 FQDESV (reference sequence). CDR3 size: 13 residues. V was shortened by 8 bases and J by 6 bases, with 15 bases between the two germline ends. CDR3 in amino acids: CASAGEANDTQYF. The CDR3 DNA follows: TGTGCCAGCGCGGGCGAGGCCAACGATACGCAGTATTTT.

On this clonotype itself: Lacking the conserved final phenylalanine or tryptophan, this CDR3 likely reflects a read error. The DNA is omitted, as the CDR3 cannot be located on it reliably, and the CDR3 follows TCRdb's listing. This chain links TRBV7-3 with TRBJ2-5; the tabulated D call, TRBD1, remains unverified against the DNA. The CDR3 spans 12 amino acids, including both terminal residues. From germline, CDR1 is SGHTA and CDR2 FQGTGA. The CDR3 loop is CAGRVAQETQES.

Points on this clonotype: One end of the junction is discordant with germline, which a read error may explain. The J gene is TRBJ2-3, the V gene TRBV19; 7 bases fit TRBD2. The germline CDR1 and CDR2 sequences are LNHDA and SQIVND (reference sequence). The CDR3 is made up of 17 amino acids. The CDR3 here is CASSIASGADKTQTHDF. DNA of the CDR3: TGTGCCAGTAGTATAGCTAGCGGAGCCGACAAGACACAGACGCACGATTTT.

A remark on this clonotype: As the CDR3 is not closed by the conserved phenylalanine or tryptophan, this likely results from a read error. The CDR3 spells CASSLGGGNGQDEQFS. The CDR3 DNA reads as TGTGCCAGCAGCCTGGGGGGAGGAAACGGTCAGGATGAGCAGTTCTCC. The rearrangement links TRBV7-4 to TRBJ2-1; possibly TRBD2 for D (6 bases). The length of the CDR3 is 16 residues. Trimming removed 5 bases at V and 8 bases at J, with 22 bases between. Germline V CDR1 and CDR2: SGHVT, SQSDAQ.

The chain combines TRBV7-8 with TRBJ1-2; unclear D gene. CDR3 length equals 16 residues. The germline V gene encodes CDR1 SGHVS and CDR2 FQNEAQ. Trimming cost V 2 bases and J 10 bases, with 23 bases left between them. The CDR3 DNA reads as TGTGCCAGCAGCTTAAGACGGTTGAACACTGAAGCTTTCTACACCTTC. This sequence encodes CASSLRRLNTEAFYTF.

Details on this clonotype: Lacking the conserved final phenylalanine or tryptophan, this CDR3 likely reflects a read error. Because the CDR3's place on the DNA is in doubt, the DNA is left out and the CDR3 is given as listed by TCRdb. The chain has TRBV2 and TRBJ2-3; the table's D call, TRBD1, was not checked against the DNA. The germline V gene encodes CDR1 SNHLY and CDR2 FYNNEI. The CDR3 spans 13 residues, counting both ends. The CDR3 reads CASREGGTNQPQH.

About this clonotype: The junction does not match germline at one end; this may be a read error. The gene calls are TRBV2 and TRBJ1-1; D might be TRBD1 (5 bases). Germline values: CDR1 SNHLY, CDR2 FYNNEI. The CDR3 length is 15 residues. CDR3 region: CASSLAGIEGQLFGF. The CDR3 nucleotides read TGTGCCAGCAGCTTAGCAGGGATCGAGGGGCAGTTATTCGGGTTT.